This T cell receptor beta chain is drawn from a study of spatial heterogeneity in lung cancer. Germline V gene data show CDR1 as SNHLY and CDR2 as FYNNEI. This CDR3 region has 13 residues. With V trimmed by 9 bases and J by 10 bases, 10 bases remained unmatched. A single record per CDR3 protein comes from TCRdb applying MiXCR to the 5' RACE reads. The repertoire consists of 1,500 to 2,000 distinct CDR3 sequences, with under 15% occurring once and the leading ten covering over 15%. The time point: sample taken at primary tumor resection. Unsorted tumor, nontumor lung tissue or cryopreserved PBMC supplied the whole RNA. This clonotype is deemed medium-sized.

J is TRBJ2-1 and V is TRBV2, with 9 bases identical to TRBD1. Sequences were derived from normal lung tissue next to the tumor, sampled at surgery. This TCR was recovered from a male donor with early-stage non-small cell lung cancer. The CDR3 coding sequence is TGTGCCAGTGCCGGGACAGGGTTGGACGAGCAGTTCTTC. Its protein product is CASAGTGLDEQFF.